This T cell receptor beta chain was sequenced for a study of T cells after yellow fever vaccination. Study-wide points: A minor fraction of clonotypes spanned both CD4 and CD8 compartments. Clones from primary vaccination mostly reappeared after the booster (about 97% CD4, 88% CD8).

V gave up 4 bases and J gave up 0 bases, with 10 bases separating them. Germline V gene data show CDR1 as SGHVS and CDR2 as FNYEAQ. The CDR3 loop spans 15 amino acids. Comments on this clonotype: Its antigen remains unknown.

TCRdb used MiXCR to reprocess the 5' RACE reads, holding one entry per CDR3 protein. The table lists under 200,000 distinct CDR3 sequences, roughly 9.6% of them singletons, with 35% to 40% in the top ten. Sequencing was performed on CD8+ T cells sorted from PBMCs, taken 15 days after the yellow fever booster vaccination. V and J are TRBV7-6 and TRBJ2-1; D gene ambiguous. This TCR came from a man in his late teens or twenties who received the YFV17D yellow fever vaccine. CDR3: CASSSEISSYNEQFF. The CDR3 DNA is TGTGCCAGCAGCTCTGAGATAAGCTCCTACAATGAGCAGTTCTTC. The full variable domain, with the rest looked up from reference TRBV7-6 and TRBJ2-1, is GAGVSQSPRYKVTKRGQDVALRCDPISGHVSLYWYRQALGQGPEFLTYFNYEAQQDKSGLPNDRFSAERPEGSISTLTIQRTEQRDSAMYRCASSSEISSYNEQFFGPGTRLTVL.